One sample yielded the 12 T cell receptor beta chains listed below, sequenced in a study of patients and donors after allogeneic stem cell transplantation. One entry per CDR3 protein results from TCRdb running MiXCR on the RT-PCR reads. The sample shows 20,000 or so distinct CDR3 sequences, roughly 30% of them seen only once. The sample taken for sequencing was blood, either unsorted or a sorted T cell fraction (not recorded which). The receptors originated from a human donor who was either an allogeneic HSCT recipient or a stem cell or donor lymphocyte infusion donor (not recorded which). It is not recorded whose cells these are; they may come from a transplant donor.

The V gene is TRBV12-3 or TRBV12-4, the J gene TRBJ2-1; TRBD1 might be the D (6 bases). The germline V and J ends were trimmed by 5 bases and 6 bases, with 14 bases remaining between them. The CDR3 is 14 residues long. The CDR3 protein is CASSRPGQFNEQFF. The CDR3 DNA sequence: TGTGCCAGCAGTCGCCCCGGACAGTTCAATGAGCAGTTCTTC.

This clonotype was seen many times. The CDR3 region has the DNA TGTGCCAGCAGTCTCTGGGGGAGGGTTCGCAATCAGCCCCAGCATTTT. It is translated as CASSLWGRVRNQPQHF. J is TRBJ1-5 and V is TRBV28; D is perhaps TRBD1 (5 bases). Germline CDR1 reads MDHEN; CDR2 reads SYDVKM. The CDR3 consists of 16 residues. Trimming shortened V by 5 bases and J by 2 bases, and 16 bases separated the two germline ends.

This sequence joins TRBV6-1 and TRBJ2-5, with D tentatively TRBD2 (7 bases). Germline V gives CDR1 MNHNS, CDR2 SASEGT. The CDR3 has 16 amino acids. V shed 6 bases and J shed 4 bases, with 21 bases lying between them. The CDR3 protein is CASSIDRTRGGETQYF. The CDR3 nucleotides read TGTGCCAGCAGCATTGATCGGACTAGGGGGGGAGAGACCCAGTACTTC.

This clonotype was detected only a few times. The chain links TRBV5-1 to TRBJ1-1; the match to TRBD1 covers 7 bases. Germline values: CDR1 SGHRS, CDR2 YFSETQ. Germline trimming cut 1 base from V and 3 bases from J; bases unmatched to any gene: 6. This CDR3 region has 15 residues. The CDR3 nucleotides are TGCGCCAGCAGCTTGATAGGGGGCGGATACACTGAAGCTTTCTTT. Translation gives CASSLIGGGYTEAFF.

In the case of this clonotype: The CDR3 does not close with the conserved phenylalanine or tryptophan, likely indicating a read error. The rearrangement joins TRBV12-3 or TRBV12-4 to TRBJ1-5; D remains unclear. The CDR3 is 15 residues long. V lost 8 bases and J 3 bases, leaving 17 bases between the germline ends. The CDR3 nucleotides read TGTGCCAGCGGGTCCGGGGTTGGCTCCAATCAGCCCCAGCATTTA. It translates to CASGSGVGSNQPQHL.

The V gene is TRBV7-9, the J gene TRBJ1-3; D uncertain. The CDR3 consists of 15 residues. Trimming took off 1 base at V and 1 base at J, with 8 bases between the two ends. The V gene's germline CDR1 is SEHNR and CDR2 FQNEAQ (reference sequence). The CDR3 spells CASSLDGPSGNTIYF. The CDR3 DNA reads as TGTGCCAGCAGCTTAGATGGACCGTCTGGAAACACCATATATTTT.

This clonotype was recorded a few times. V usage is TRBV10-3 and J usage is TRBJ2-3; 8 nucleotides align to TRBD2. V gave up 0 bases and J gave up 6 bases; unmatched junction bases: 11. Germline V gene data show CDR1 as ENHRY and CDR2 as SYGVKD. The CDR3 has 17 amino acids. Here the CDR3 DNA reads TGTGCCATCAGTGAGTCGCCTAGCGGGTCCTCGACGGATACGCAGTATTTT. Encoded protein: CAISESPSGSSTDTQYF.

V usage is TRBV12-3 or TRBV12-4 and J usage is TRBJ2-7; D remains ambiguous. There are 13 residues in the CDR3. V lost 2 bases, J lost 2 bases, and 7 bases lay in between. This CDR3 reads CASSLSAAYEQYF. The CDR3 DNA follows: TGTGCCAGCAGTTTATCGGCAGCCTACGAGCAGTACTTC.

The rearrangement uses TRBV7-2 and TRBJ1-1; tentative D call: TRBD1 (6 bases). Trimming took off 0 bases at V and 0 bases at J, with 8 bases between the two ends. The length of the CDR3 is 15 residues. Germline V CDR1 and CDR2: SGHTA, FQGNSA. CDR3 region: CASSLAGQLNTEAFF. The CDR3 DNA follows: TGTGCCAGCAGCTTAGCTGGACAGCTGAACACTGAAGCTTTCTTT.

J is TRBJ2-1 and V is TRBV20-1; TRBD2 agrees at 8 bases. This CDR3 contains 13 residues. Germline CDR1 DFQATT, CDR2 SNEGSKA (reference sequence). Trimming at V came to 0 bases and at J to 10 bases, leaving 5 bases not matched to a gene. The chain's CDR3 is CSARDPVAGEQFF. CDR3 bases: TGCAGTGCTAGAGACCCGGTAGCGGGGGAGCAGTTCTTC.

CDR3 nucleotide sequence: TGCAGTGCTAGACTTACGACAGGTTGGCATCAGCCCCAGCATTTT. Its protein product is CSARLTTGWHQPQHF. The chain couples TRBV20-1 to TRBJ1-5; D is perhaps TRBD1 (6 bases). There are 15 residues in the CDR3. V lost 2 bases to trimming and J lost 5 bases, with 16 bases between them. Germline CDR1 reads DFQATT; CDR2 reads SNEGSKA (reference sequence).

This chain joins TRBV28 and TRBJ2-7, with D perhaps matching TRBD1 (6 bases). Looked up from germline, CDR1 is MDHEN and CDR2 is SYDVKM. V was cut by 5 bases and J by 2 bases, with 10 bases left in between. The CDR3 has 13 amino acids. The CDR3 here is CASSPPGAYEQYV. CDR3 DNA: TGTGCCAGCAGTCCCCCAGGGGCCTACGAGCAGTACGTC.